The TCR beta chain described here comes from a study of cytomegalovirus exposure and HLA in healthy donors (TCRdb year 2017). As for the study more broadly: In an earlier analysis of 550 to 750 of the donors, 250 to 350 Gb of sequence data and roughly 100 million unique TCR beta sequences from 150 million to 200 million T cells were reported. To predict cytomegalovirus infection status, the study combined high-throughput TCR immunosequencing, statistical association of individual TCRs with disease status, and machine learning. An early release covering some 640 HLA-typed donors comprised 250 to 350 gigabases of sequencing data and some 79 million unique TCR sequences. A later analysis re-examined previously published TCR beta repertoires from around 670 donors and added high-resolution HLA genotyping to investigate patterns of TCR occurrence. All discovery cohort repertoires had been generated on a single sequencing platform. An earlier analysis of 587 of the donors applied high-throughput TCR beta sequencing to assess whether each TCR beta V gene segment acted as functional or pseudogenic. The study profiled the T cell repertoires of 500 to 800 subjects by immunosequencing and related them to cytomegalovirus serostatus. Alongside the repertoire data, information on donor age, sex, ethnicity and CMV serostatus was compiled. The study aimed to test whether cataloging public T cell receptors could reveal signatures of past pathogen exposure. HLA typing included class I and class II loci at four-digit resolution. Four to six DR-DQ haplotypes were handled as single units for association and clustering, since linkage in the cohort was strong. In a later genetic analysis, genome-wide SNP genotypes for about 65% of the roughly 700 donors were used, and that subset was treated as a discovery cohort. The number of donors typed differed by locus, with roughly 620-630 for A, B, C, DRB1 and DQB1, approximately 500 for DQA1, 600 to 610 for DPA1, and around 450 for DPB1. In the later analysis, no new phenotypic data were used to find candidate immune exposures; instead, reliance was placed on TCR beta sequences and their occurrence across donors. A separate validation cohort of about 110 different subjects was used in addition to the roughly 700-subject first cohort. Among 398 genotyped donors of the cohort, an average of roughly 240,000 unique TCR beta nucleotide sequences were sequenced per donor, 15% to 20% of them non-productive. The genetic ancestry cluster associated with self-reported Caucasian donors included over 80% of the 300 to 450 genotyped donors.

The CDR3 holds 13 amino acids from the cysteine to the phenylalanine. Here the CDR3 DNA is all that survives: 39 bases in frame from base 1. The V and J ends are trimmed by 8 bases and 0 bases, leaving 8 bases between them. In the germline V gene, CDR1 corresponds to MNHNS and CDR2 to SASEGT. On the study overall, not on this receptor specifically: V-gene and J-gene trimming of TCR beta chains was associated with a missense DCLRE1C variant in a later genetic analysis, and the association was replicated in an independent cohort. In this cohort, only TCR beta chains were sequenced, and detectable features were limited by the absence of alpha or paired-chain data. In a later analysis, several top co-occurrence clusters were reported to appear linked to parvovirus B19, influenza, CMV and Epstein-Barr virus. A later analysis found that TCR association rates varied across HLA loci, with DRB1 alleles showing the most associated TCRs and HLA-C alleles the fewest. Across donors, most TCR sequences were observed very rarely, whereas some public TCRs were present in many individuals. In vitro tests confirmed that three of the cytomegalovirus-associated TCR beta chains recognize cytomegalovirus antigens. An earlier analysis of 450 to 750 of the donors showed that most TCR beta V segments appeared in productive rearrangements either about 90% or about 30% of the time, which broadly matched IMGT annotations. A total of 164 TCR beta chains were listed by the study as associated with cytomegalovirus. At a false discovery rate of 0.05, a later analysis linked some 17,000 TCR beta sequences to specific HLA alleles. Most CMV-associated TCR beta chains appeared to be HLA-restricted in a later analysis, and the HLA associations seemed to be driven largely by CMV exposure. When HLA alleles, especially DR and DQ, strongly co-occurred, TCR associations were difficult to assign to individual alleles. Immune exposure information for the cohort was limited to CMV serostatus. The classifier was reported to diagnose cytomegalovirus status with high specificity and sensitivity in both the original and validation cohorts. Some IMGT-functional V segments, including TRBV6-2 and TRBV6-3, could not be distinguished by the 87-base-pair reads and were therefore excluded. Sequencing depth was assumed to be roughly uniform across donors in the presence/absence analyses, though that assumption may not hold. A group of highly shared sequence variants was considered likely to be a technical artifact of the sequencing pipeline. Because counts were too low, seventeen rarely observed V segments, including chromosome 9 orphons, were left out of the earlier analysis of some 600 of the donors. A further reported finding was that TCR beta sequences accurately predicted the HLA-A and HLA-B alleles for most subjects in the first cohort. A later genetic analysis reported fewer N-insertions in productive TCRs among donors in an Asian-associated ancestry cluster than the roughly 620-donor mean. The authors suggested that the approach could potentially be generalized to other disease states and immunological phenotypes. Because HLA typing was unavailable for some donors at each locus, only the typed subset was used in association tests. Correlated functional status among segregating V segments might reflect linkage disequilibrium, but an unknown experimental factor could not be ruled out. In a later analysis, HLA-associated TCR beta chains were found to be more clonally expanded and to have lower generation probabilities than equally common non-associated chains.

In its sample, this clone was seen once. Its antigen remains undetermined. No qualities accompany the bases; no much larger clone lies one base away. The cohort was made up of hundreds of healthy bone marrow donors. At the time of sampling, every cohort member was nominally healthy, though immune exposures that went unrecorded were likely present. The donor tested CMV seronegative and was one of the 352 seronegative cohort members. A peripheral blood sample was collected from each donor, and TCR beta sequencing was performed on peripheral blood mononuclear cells. The Qiagen DNeasy Blood Extraction Kit was used to extract genomic DNA from the blood cell samples. Library generation was performed with the immunoSEQ multiplex PCR assay. For the multiplex PCR, a mixture combining 60 forward primers for TCR Vbeta segments and 13 reverse primers for TCR Jbeta segments was used. The CDR3 region of rearranged TCR beta genes was amplified from genomic DNA with a multiplex PCR assay. On the Illumina HiSeq System, the amplified TCR beta libraries were sequenced as 87-base-pair reads. The paper's data handling went like this. In a later analysis, 77 million or so unique TCR beta chains were counted across the roughly 670 repertoires, and around 10 million of these chains were shared by at least two donors. Raw reads were error-corrected and collapsed into unique sequences by a nearest-neighbor algorithm in which closely related sequences were merged to remove PCR and sequencing errors. CDR3 sequences were aligned to IMGT reference sequences to assign V, D and J gene segments. For a sequence to be retained, at least a six-nucleotide match to both a V gene segment and a J gene segment was required. Rearrangements were classified as productive when the CDR3 lacked stop codons and remained in frame with V and J, and all other rearrangements were classified as non-productive. Following IMGT convention, CDR3 was defined as the stretch from the second conserved V-encoded cysteine up to the conserved J-encoded phenylalanine. The earlier analysis of 500 to 650 of the donors excluded any sequence lacking an unambiguous match to a single V gene segment. In an earlier analysis of about 590 of the donors, a V segment was called functional when productive rearrangements were above 56.7%, and segregating when the standard deviation between donors exceeded 5%. A statistical classification framework was built for diagnosing cytomegalovirus status from the catalog of TCR beta chain sequences. V and J gene assignment, in a later analysis, came from comparing TCR nucleotide sequences with IMGT/GENE-DB human TR gene sequences. The TCRdist pipeline was used in a later analysis to assign CDR3 sequences and most-parsimonious VDJ recombination scenarios. A later analysis defined each TCR beta chain by its CDR3 amino acid sequence plus V-gene family, and excluded reads lacking a unique V-gene family. A later analysis removed roughly 590 highly shared, low-generation-probability nucleotide sequences to deal with suspected cross-contamination and a sequencing artifact. In a later analysis, a clonal expansion index for each public chain was calculated from normalized within-repertoire ranks of inferred template counts. A later analysis computed generation probabilities with a VDJ recombination model fitted to out-of-frame rearrangements, and checked the results against IGoR. A later analysis scored TCR-TCR, TCR-HLA and TCR-CMV co-occurrence with hypergeometric tests, applying a repertoire-size bias correction to TCR pairs. A later analysis estimated false discovery rates by permuting HLA or CMV assignments 20 times. In a later analysis, co-occurring TCRs were grouped using DBSCAN, with TCRdist sequence similarity added in when clustering inside HLA-allele-positive subsets. Repertoires with fewer than 30,000 or more than 120,000 public chains were left out of co-occurrence clustering, as were five repertoires with anomalous nucleotide sharing. TCRdb obtained this table from immuneACCESS and retained in-frame rearrangements with V and J assigned. These tables miss some clones; where compared with another copy, unresolved V genes account for less than half of the shortfall, and the remainder is unexplained. V, J and clone size were drawn from that table, and D and trimming were deduced from the DNA. Across this sample there are about 150,000 clones, with 75% to 90% seen only once. 2% to 2.5% of the sample lies in the top ten.

The specimen was PBMCs. The receptor comes from a male donor in good health and CMV-seronegative. The rearrangement combines TRBV6-1 with TRBJ1-3; possibly the D gene is TRBD1, per 5 matching bases. At the DNA level, the sequence is TGTGCCAGCGGGGGGAGCTCTGGAAACACCATATATTTT. It encodes CASGGSSGNTIYF.